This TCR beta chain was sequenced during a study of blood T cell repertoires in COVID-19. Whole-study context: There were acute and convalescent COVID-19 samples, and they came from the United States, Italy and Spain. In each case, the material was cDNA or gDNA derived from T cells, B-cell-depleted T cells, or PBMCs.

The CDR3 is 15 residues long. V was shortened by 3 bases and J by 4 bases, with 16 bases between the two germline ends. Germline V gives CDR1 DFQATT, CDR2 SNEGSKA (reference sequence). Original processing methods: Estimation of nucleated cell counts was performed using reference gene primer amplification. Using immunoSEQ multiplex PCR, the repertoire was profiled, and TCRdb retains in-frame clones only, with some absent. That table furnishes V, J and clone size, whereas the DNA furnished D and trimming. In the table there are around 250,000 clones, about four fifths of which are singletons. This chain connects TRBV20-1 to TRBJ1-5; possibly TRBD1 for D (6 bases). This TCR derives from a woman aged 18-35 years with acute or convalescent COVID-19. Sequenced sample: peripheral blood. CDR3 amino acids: CSASGDTIGNQPQHF. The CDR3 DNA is TGCAGTGCTAGTGGGGACACAATTGGGAATCAGCCCCAGCATTTT.